Following are 7 T cell receptor beta chains from one sample sequenced in a study of control samples from healthy donors and cancer patients. Profiling relied on immunoSEQ multiplex PCR, and the TCRdb table lists in-frame clones only, not all of them. The table has approximately 94,000 clones, roughly 92% seen once. Sequencing used blood. These receptors were obtained from a woman in her thirties in good health.

This sequence joins TRBV2 and TRBJ1-1; D gene uncertain. CDR3 size: 17 residues. Per germline, CDR1 SNHLY and CDR2 FYNNEI. Trimming shortened V by 6 bases and J by 4 bases, and 24 bases separated the two germline ends. The CDR3 protein is CASSLLEARTTGTEAFF. CDR3 coding DNA: TGTGCCAGCAGCCTACTAGAGGCGCGGACCACGGGCACTGAAGCTTTCTTT. Supplemented by reference TRBV2 and TRBJ1-1, the full variable domain reads EPEVTQTPSHQVTQMGQEVILRCVPISNHLYFYWYRQILGQKVEFLVSFYNNEISEKSEIFDDQFSVERPDGSNFTLKIRSTKLEDSAMYFCASSLLEARTTGTEAFFGQGTRLTVV.

In nucleotides, the CDR3 is TGTGCCAGTAGTATGTATCCGGGCGAGCAGTACTTC. Its protein is CASSMYPGEQYF. The chain links TRBV19 to TRBJ2-7; D is uncertain. CDR3 length: 12 residues. Trimming took 3 bases from V and 6 from J, leaving 9 bases between them. Germline CDR1 reads LNHDA; CDR2 reads SQIVND (reference sequence).

The table lists this clone with a count of one. V and J are TRBV19 and TRBJ2-6; D tentatively fits TRBD1 or TRBD2 (5 bases each). Trimming removed 6 bases at V and 4 bases at J, with 10 bases between. CDR1 LNHDA and CDR2 SQIVND come from the germline V gene (reference sequence). CDR3 size: 14 residues. CDR3 coding DNA: TGTGCCAGTAGGCCTGGGACCGGGGCCAACGTCCTGACTTTC. Translation: CASRPGTGANVLTF. Combining the CDR3 with reference TRBV19 and TRBJ2-6 gives the whole variable domain DGGITQSPKYLFRKEGQNVTLSCEQNLNHDAMYWYRQDPGQGLRLIYYSQIVNDFQKGDIAEGYSVSREKKESFPLTVTSAQKNPTAFYLCASRPGTGANVLTFGAGSRLTVL.

The chain joins TRBV2 to TRBJ1-5; the D gene is possibly TRBD1 (5 bases). Deletions cut 4 bases from V and 7 bases from J, with 11 bases between. Germline lookup yields CDR1 SNHLY and CDR2 FYNNEI. This CDR3 comprises 13 residues. The CDR3 spells CASSGDSRQPQHF. CDR3 DNA: TGTGCCAGCAGTGGAGACAGTCGCCAGCCCCAGCATTTT.

The rearrangement uses TRBV7-3 and TRBJ1-2; D unresolved. The germline V and J ends were trimmed by 4 bases and 8 bases, with 20 bases remaining between them. Germline CDR1 reads SGHTA; CDR2 reads FQGTGA. This CDR3 contains 15 residues. The CDR3 DNA sequence: TGTGCCAGCAGCTCAACCTTGACCGCCGCGGACGGCTACACCTTC. It translates to CASSSTLTAADGYTF.

V and J are TRBV6-5 and TRBJ1-5; 9 bases map to TRBD1. Germline CDR1 is MNHEY and CDR2 is SVGAGI. V dropped 6 bases and J dropped 7; count of bases not matched to a gene: 10. This CDR3 spans 15 amino acids. CDR3 amino acids: CASRRSTGGRQPQHF. Written as DNA, the CDR3 is TGTGCCAGCAGACGGAGTACAGGGGGCCGACAGCCCCAGCATTTT.

This chain joins TRBV7-9 and TRBJ1-2; the match to TRBD1 covers 8 bases. This CDR3 has 14 amino acids. Germline V lookup: CDR1 SEHNR, CDR2 FQNEAQ (reference sequence). The ends lost 1 base at V and 7 bases at J; junction bases unmatched: 5. For the CDR3, the DNA is TGTGCCAGCAGCTTAGAGTCAGGGGGCCGTGGCTACACCTTC. It is translated as CASSLESGGRGYTF.